This T cell receptor (beta chain) derives from a study of T cell changes during pregnancy in multiple sclerosis. Sequenced by immunoSEQ multiplex PCR; TCRdb stores in-frame clones only, minus some. Of about 83,000 clones listed, around 93% are singletons. Trimming took off 4 bases at V and 5 bases at J, with 19 bases between the two ends. The CDR3 length is 15 residues. Germline loops: CDR1 SGHNT, CDR2 YYREEE (reference sequence). This clone was seen a single time. The sample was PBMCs, taken in the first trimester of pregnancy. The origin of this receptor is a female donor in good health, serving as a control in a pregnancy study. Some clones in this sample may be carry-over from other donors' samples. The V call is TRBV5-4, the J call TRBJ2-7; D is ambiguous. The CDR3, as DNA: TGTGCCAGCAGCCCTTCCGGCCGAACTGGAGACGAGCAGTACTTC. This gives the protein CASSPSGRTGDEQYF.